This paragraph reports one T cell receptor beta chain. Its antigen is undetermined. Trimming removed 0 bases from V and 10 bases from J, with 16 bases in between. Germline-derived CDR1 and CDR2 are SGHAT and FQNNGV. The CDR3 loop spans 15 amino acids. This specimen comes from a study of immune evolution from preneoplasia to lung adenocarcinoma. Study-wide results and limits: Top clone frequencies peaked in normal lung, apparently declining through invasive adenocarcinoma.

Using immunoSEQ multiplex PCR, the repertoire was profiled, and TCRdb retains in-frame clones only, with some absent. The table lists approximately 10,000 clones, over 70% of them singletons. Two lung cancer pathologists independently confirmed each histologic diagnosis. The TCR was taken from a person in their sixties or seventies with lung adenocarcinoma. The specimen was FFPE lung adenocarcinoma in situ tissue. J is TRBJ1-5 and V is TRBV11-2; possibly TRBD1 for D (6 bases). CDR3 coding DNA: TGTGCCAGCAGCTTAGACCGGGACATCGGACTTCCCCAGCATTTT. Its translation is CASSLDRDIGLPQHF.